The TCR beta chain described here comes from a study of regulatory T cells in long-lasting Graves disease. V lost 5 bases and J 7 bases, leaving 6 bases between the germline ends. Germline CDR1 is SNHLY and CDR2 is FYNNEI. This CDR3 has 11 residues. This clonotype has a count of ten or more. Libraries of TCR beta came from iRepertoire HTBI primers plus Arm-PCR of CDR3 regions. TCRdb used MiXCR to reprocess the multiplex PCR reads, holding one entry per CDR3 protein. The table includes some 250,000 distinct CDR3 sequences, 20% to 25% detected once. Time point described: newly diagnosed GD, antithyroid drugs for less than 3 months. With RNA extracted from PBMCs as input, the TCR library was made.

The source of this sequence is a female donor with Graves disease. The specimen was peripheral blood mononuclear cells (PBMCs), collected at new diagnosis, from a patient treated with antithyroid drugs. V gene TRBV2 combines with J gene TRBJ1-5; D might be TRBD1 (5 bases). CDR3 bases: TGTGCCAGCAGTAGGGGCCAGCCCCAGCATTTT. This codes for CASSRGQPQHF.